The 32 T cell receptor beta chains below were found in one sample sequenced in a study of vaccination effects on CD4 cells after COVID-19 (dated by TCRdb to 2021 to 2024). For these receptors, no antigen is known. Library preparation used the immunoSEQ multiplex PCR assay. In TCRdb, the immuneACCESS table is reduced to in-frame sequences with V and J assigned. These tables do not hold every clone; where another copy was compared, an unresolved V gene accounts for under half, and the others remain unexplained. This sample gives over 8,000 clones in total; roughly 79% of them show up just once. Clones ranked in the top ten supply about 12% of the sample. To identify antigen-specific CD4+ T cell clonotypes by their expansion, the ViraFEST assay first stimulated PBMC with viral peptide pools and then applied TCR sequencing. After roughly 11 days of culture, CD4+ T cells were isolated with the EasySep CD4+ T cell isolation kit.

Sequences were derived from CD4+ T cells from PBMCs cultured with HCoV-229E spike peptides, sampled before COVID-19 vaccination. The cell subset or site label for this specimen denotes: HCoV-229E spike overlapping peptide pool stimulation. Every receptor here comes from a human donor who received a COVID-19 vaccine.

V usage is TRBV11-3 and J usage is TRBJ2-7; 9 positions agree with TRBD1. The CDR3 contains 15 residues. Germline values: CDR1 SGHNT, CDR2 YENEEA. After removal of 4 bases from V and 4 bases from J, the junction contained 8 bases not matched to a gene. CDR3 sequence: CASSSSGTGRYEQYF. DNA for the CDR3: TGTGCCAGCAGCTCGTCCGGGACAGGGAGGTACGAGCAGTACTTC.

The CDR3 loop reads CASQSGQTSNQPQHF. For the CDR3, the DNA is TGTGCCAGCCAATCGGGACAAACTAGCAATCAGCCCCAGCATTTT. J is TRBJ1-5 and V is TRBV27; TRBD1 might be the D (6 bases). Germline CDR1 and CDR2: MNHEY and SMNVEV (reference sequence). This CDR3 has 15 residues. The germline V and J ends were trimmed by 8 bases and 0 bases, with 14 bases remaining between them.

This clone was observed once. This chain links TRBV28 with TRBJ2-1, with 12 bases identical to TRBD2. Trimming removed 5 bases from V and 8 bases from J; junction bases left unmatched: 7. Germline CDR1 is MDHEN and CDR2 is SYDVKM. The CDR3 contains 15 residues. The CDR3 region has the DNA TGTGCCAGCAGTCCATCTAGCGGGAGGGTTTATGAGCAGTTCTTC. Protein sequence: CASSPSSGRVYEQFF.

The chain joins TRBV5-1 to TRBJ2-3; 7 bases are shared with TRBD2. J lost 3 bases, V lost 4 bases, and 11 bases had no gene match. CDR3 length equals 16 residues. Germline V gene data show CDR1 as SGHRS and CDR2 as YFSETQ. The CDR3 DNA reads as TGCGCCAGCAGCCCCCTGCGTTCGGGGGGAACAGATACGCAGTATTTT. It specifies CASSPLRSGGTDTQYF.

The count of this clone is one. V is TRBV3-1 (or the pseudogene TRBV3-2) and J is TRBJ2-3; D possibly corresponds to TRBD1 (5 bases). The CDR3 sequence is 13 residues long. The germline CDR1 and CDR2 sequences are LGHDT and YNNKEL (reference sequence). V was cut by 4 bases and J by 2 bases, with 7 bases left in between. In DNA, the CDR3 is TGTGCCAGCAGCCCAGGGATCACAGATACGCAGTATTTT. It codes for CASSPGITDTQYF.

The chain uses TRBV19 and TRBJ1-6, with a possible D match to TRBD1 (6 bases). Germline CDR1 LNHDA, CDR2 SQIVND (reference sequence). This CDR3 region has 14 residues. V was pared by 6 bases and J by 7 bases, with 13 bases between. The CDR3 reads CASSGGQRNSPLHF. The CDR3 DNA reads TGTGCCAGTAGCGGCGGACAGAGAAATTCACCCCTCCACTTT.

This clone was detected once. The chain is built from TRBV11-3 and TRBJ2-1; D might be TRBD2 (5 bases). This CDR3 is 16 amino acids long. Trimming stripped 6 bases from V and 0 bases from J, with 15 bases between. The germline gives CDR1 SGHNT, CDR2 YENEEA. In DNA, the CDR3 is TGTGCCAGCAGTCAGGAGGCGGGTAGCTCCTACAATGAGCAGTTCTTC. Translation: CASSQEAGSSYNEQFF.

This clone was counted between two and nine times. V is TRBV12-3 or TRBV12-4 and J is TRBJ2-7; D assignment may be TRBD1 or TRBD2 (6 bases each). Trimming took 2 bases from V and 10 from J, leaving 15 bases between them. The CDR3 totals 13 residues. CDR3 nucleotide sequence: TGTGCCAGCAGTTTACCCGAGGGGGGAGTCCAGTACTTC. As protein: CASSLPEGGVQYF.

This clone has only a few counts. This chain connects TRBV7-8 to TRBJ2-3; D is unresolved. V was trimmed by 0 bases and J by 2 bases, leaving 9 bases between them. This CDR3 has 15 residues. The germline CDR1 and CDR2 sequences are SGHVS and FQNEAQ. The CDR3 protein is CASSLAGGYTDTQYF. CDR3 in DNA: TGTGCCAGCAGCTTAGCCGGCGGCTACACAGATACGCAGTATTTT.

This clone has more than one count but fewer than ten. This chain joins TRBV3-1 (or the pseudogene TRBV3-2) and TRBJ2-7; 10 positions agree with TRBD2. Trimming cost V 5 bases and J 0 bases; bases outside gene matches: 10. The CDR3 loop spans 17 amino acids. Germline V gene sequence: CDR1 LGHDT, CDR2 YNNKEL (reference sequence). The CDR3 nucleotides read TGTGCCAGCAGCGCAACCGGACTAGCGGAGAGCTCCTACGAGCAGTACTTC. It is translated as CASSATGLAESSYEQYF.

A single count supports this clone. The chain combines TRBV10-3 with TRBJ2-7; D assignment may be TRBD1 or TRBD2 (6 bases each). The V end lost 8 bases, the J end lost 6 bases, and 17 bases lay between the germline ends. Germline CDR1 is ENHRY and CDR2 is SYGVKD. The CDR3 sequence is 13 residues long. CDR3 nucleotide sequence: TGTGCCATCTATCGCGAGGGGGGAGGCGAGCAGTACTTC. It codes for CAIYREGGGEQYF.

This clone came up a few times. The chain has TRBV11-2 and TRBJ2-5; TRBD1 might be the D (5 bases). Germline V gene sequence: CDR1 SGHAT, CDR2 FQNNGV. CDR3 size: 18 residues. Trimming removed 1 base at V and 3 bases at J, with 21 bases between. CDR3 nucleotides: TGTGCCAGCAGCTTAGGGTCGTTGGGGCGTCGGAAAAAAGAGACCCAGTACTTC. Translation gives CASSLGSLGRRKKETQYF.

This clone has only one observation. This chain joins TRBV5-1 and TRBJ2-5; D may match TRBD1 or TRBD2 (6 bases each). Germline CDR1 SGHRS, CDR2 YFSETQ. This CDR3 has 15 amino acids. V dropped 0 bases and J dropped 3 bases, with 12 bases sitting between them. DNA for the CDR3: TGCGCCAGCAGCTTGGGGTCGGGGGCCGAAGAGACCCAGTACTTC. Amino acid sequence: CASSLGSGAEETQYF.

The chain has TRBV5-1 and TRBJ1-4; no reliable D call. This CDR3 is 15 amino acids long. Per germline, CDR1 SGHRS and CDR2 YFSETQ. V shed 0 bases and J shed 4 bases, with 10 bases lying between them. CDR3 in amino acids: CASSLGGSFNEKLFF. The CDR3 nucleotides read TGCGCCAGCAGCTTGGGAGGTTCGTTTAATGAAAAACTGTTTTTT.

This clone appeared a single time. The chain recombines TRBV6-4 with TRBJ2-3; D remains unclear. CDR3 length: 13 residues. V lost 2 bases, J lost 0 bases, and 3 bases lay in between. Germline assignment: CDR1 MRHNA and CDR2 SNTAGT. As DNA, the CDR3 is TGTGCCAGCAGTGACGGGAGCACAGATACGCAGTATTTT. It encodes CASSDGSTDTQYF.

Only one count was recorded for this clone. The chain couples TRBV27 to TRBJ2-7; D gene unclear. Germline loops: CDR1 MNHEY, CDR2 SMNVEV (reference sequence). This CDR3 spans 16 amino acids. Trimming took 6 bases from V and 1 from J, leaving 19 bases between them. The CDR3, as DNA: TGTGCCAGCAGGACCGGATACCATTATAATTCCTACGAGCAGTACTTC. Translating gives CASRTGYHYNSYEQYF.

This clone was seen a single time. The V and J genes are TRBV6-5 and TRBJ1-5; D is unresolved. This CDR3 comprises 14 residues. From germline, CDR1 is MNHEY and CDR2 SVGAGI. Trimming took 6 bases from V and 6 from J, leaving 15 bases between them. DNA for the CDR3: TGTGCCAGCAGGGCGGACGGCAATCGTCAGCCCCAGCATTTT. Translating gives CASRADGNRQPQHF.

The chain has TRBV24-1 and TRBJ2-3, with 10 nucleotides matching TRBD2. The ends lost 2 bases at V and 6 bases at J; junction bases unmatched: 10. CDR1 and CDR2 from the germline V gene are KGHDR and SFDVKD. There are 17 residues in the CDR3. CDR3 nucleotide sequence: TGTGCCACCAGTGATTCCAGCCTAGCGGGAGATTCGGATACGCAGTATTTT. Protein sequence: CATSDSSLAGDSDTQYF.

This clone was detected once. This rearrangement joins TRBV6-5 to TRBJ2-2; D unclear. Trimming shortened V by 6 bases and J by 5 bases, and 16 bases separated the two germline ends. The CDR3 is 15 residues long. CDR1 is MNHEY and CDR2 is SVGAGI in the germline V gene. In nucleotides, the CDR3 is TGTGCCAGCAGACGCCCCGGTGACAATACCGGGGAGCTGTTTTTT. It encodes CASRRPGDNTGELFF.

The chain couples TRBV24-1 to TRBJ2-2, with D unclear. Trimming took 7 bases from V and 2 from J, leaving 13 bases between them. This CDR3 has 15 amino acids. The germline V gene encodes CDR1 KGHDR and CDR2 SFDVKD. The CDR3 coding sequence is TGTGCCACCAGGGATGGGGTCCGAAACACCGGGGAGCTGTTTTTT. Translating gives CATRDGVRNTGELFF.

In DNA form, the CDR3 reads TGTGCCAGCAGCTTAGAGCAGCCTCAGCAGTACTTC. Translation gives CASSLEQPQQYF. This sequence joins TRBV7-9 and TRBJ2-7; D ambiguous. The CDR3 extends over 12 amino acids. V dropped 1 base and J dropped 8 bases, with 9 bases sitting between them. Germline CDR1 is SEHNR and CDR2 is FQNEAQ (reference sequence).

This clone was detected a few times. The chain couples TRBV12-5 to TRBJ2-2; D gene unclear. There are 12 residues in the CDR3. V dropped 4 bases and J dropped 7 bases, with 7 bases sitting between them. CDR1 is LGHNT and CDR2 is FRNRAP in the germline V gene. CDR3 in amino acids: CASGWLRGELFF. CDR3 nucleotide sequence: TGTGCTAGTGGTTGGTTGCGCGGGGAGCTGTTTTTT.

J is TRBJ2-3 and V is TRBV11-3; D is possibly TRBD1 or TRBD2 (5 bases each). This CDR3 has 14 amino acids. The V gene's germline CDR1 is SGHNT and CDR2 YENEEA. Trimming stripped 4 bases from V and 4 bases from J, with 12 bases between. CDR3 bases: TGTGCCAGCAGCTCGGGGCAGGGCCCAGATACGCAGTATTTT. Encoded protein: CASSSGQGPDTQYF. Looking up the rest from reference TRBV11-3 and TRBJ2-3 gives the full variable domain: EAGVVQSPRYKIIEKKQPVAFWCNPISGHNTLYWYLQNLGQGPELLIRYENEEAVDDSQLPKDRFSAERLKGVDSTLKIQPAELGDSAVYLCASSSGQGPDTQYFGPGTRLTVL.

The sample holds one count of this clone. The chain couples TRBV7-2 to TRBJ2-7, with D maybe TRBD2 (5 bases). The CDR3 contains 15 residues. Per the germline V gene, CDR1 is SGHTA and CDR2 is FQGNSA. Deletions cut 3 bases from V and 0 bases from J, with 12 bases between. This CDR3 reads CASSLEVTISYEQYF. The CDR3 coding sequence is TGTGCCAGCAGCTTGGAGGTTACAATCTCCTACGAGCAGTACTTC.

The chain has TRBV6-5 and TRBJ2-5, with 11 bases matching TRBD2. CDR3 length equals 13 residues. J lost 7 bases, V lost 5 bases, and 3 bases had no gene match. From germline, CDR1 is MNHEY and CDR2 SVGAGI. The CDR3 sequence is CASSRGLAGTQYF. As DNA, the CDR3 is TGTGCCAGCAGTCGTGGACTAGCGGGGACCCAGTACTTC.

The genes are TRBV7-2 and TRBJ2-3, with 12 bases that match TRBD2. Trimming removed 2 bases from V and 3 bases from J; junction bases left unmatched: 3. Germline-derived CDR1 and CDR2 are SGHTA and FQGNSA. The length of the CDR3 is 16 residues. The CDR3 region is CASSLWGTSGTDTQYF. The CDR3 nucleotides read TGTGCCAGCAGCTTATGGGGGACTAGCGGGACAGATACGCAGTATTTT.

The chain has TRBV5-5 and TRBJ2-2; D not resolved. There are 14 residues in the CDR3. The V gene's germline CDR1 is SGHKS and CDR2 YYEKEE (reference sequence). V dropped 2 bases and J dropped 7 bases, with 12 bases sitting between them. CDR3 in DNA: TGTGCCAGCAGCTTTCCTTCCGGGTTCGGGGAGCTGTTTTTT. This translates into CASSFPSGFGELFF.

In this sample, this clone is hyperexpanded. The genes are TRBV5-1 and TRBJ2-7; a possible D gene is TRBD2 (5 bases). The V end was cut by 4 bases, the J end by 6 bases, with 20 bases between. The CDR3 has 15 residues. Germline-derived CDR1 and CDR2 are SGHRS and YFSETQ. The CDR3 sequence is CASSAQPSEGGEQYF. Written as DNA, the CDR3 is TGCGCCAGCAGCGCACAGCCGTCCGAGGGTGGCGAGCAGTACTTC.

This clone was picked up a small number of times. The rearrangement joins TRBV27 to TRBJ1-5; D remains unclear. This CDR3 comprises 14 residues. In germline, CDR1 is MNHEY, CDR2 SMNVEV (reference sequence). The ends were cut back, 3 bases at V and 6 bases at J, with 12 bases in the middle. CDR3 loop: CASSFIGEGQPQHF. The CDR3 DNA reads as TGTGCCAGCAGTTTCATCGGGGAGGGTCAGCCCCAGCATTTT.

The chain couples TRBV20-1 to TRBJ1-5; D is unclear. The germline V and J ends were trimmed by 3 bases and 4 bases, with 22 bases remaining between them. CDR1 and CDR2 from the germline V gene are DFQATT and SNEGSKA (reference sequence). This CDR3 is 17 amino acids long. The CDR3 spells CSASGGLDPKGNQPQHF. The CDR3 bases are TGCAGTGCTAGTGGCGGACTAGACCCTAAAGGAAATCAGCCCCAGCATTTT.

The CDR3 bases are TGTGCCAGTGGCTTACAGGGGAGCAATCAGCCCCAGCATTTT. This gives the protein CASGLQGSNQPQHF. The chain couples TRBV19 to TRBJ1-5; TRBD1 matches at 7 bases. The germline V gene encodes CDR1 LNHDA and CDR2 SQIVND (reference sequence). This CDR3 is built from 14 residues. With 8 bases clipped from V and 1 base from J, the junction kept 5 bases outside the gene matches.

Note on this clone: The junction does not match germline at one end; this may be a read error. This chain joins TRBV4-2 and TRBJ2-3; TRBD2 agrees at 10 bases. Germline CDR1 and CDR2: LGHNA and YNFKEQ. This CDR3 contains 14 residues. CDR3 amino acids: CANSQGTSADTQYF. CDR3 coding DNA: TGTGCCAACAGCCAAGGGACTAGCGCAGATACGCAGTATTTT.